Each of the 24 T cell receptor beta chains below was sequenced from the same sample in a study of T cells in Graves' hyperthyroidism and ophthalmopathy (dated by TCRdb to about 2019). Libraries were made using multiplex PCR. The sequencer listed for this sample is Illumina HiSeq 2000. The TCR beta CDR3 regions were amplified from the RNA transcripts. The first round of RT-PCR for the TCR CDR3 was performed with the HTBI primer set and the Qiagen OneStep RT-PCR kit. TCRdb trimmed public reads at Q25 via fastp, called clones via MiXCR and kept in-frame beta chains. Each CDR3 protein gets just one entry, which takes the most common genes and DNA from the rows behind it. The sample profile shows around 370,000 distinct CDR3 sequences; less than 20% of them were found once. Jointly, the top ten make up less than 45% of the sample. The sequenced sample consisted of blood. These receptors came from a man between 18 and 35 years old with Graves' ophthalmopathy.

V gene TRBV12-3 or TRBV12-4 combines with J gene TRBJ2-6; the D gene is possibly TRBD2 (5 bases). V was cut by 6 bases and J by 3 bases, with 9 bases left in between. This CDR3 contains 14 residues. The CDR3 coding sequence is TGTGCCAGCAGCTTGGGAGTTGGGGCCAACGTCCTGACTTTC. Protein product: CASSLGVGANVLTF.

This clonotype was counted ten times or more. The gene calls are TRBV7-2 and TRBJ2-5; a possible D gene is TRBD1 (5 bases). The germline V gene has CDR1 SGHTA and CDR2 FQGNSA. This CDR3 is 14 amino acids long. Trimming left V 3 bases short and J 9 bases short, with 17 bases between. This chain's CDR3 is CASSFDSRGSAQYF. In DNA, the CDR3 is TGTGCCAGCAGCTTCGACTCTAGGGGCTCTGCCCAGTACTTC.

This clonotype has ten or more counts. This rearrangement joins TRBV3-1 to TRBJ1-1; a possible D gene is TRBD1 (5 bases). CDR1 is LGHDT and CDR2 is YNNKEL in the germline V gene (reference sequence). Trimming removed 3 bases at V and 3 bases at J, with 11 bases between. This CDR3 has 14 residues. CDR3 sequence (DNA): TGTGCCAGCAGCCAGACGCAGGGAGACACTGAAGCTTTCTTT. Amino acids: CASSQTQGDTEAFF. The whole variable domain, remainder taken from reference TRBV3-1 and TRBJ1-1, is DTAVSQTPKYLVTQMGNDKSIKCEQNLGHDTMYWYKQDSKKFLKIMFSYNNKELIINETVPNRFSPKSPDKAHLNLHINSLELGDSAVYFCASSQTQGDTEAFFGQGTRLTVV.

The chain employs TRBV3-1 and TRBJ1-1; D is possibly TRBD1 (5 bases). The germline CDR1 and CDR2 sequences are LGHDT and YNNKEL (reference sequence). V lost 1 base to trimming and J lost 5 bases, with 14 bases between them. This CDR3 is 15 amino acids long. The CDR3 loop reads CASSQGGRGGTEAFF. The CDR3 DNA is TGTGCCAGCAGCCAAGGTGGTCGGGGGGGAACTGAAGCTTTCTTT. Together with reference TRBV3-1 and TRBJ1-1, the CDR3 gives the full variable domain: DTAVSQTPKYLVTQMGNDKSIKCEQNLGHDTMYWYKQDSKKFLKIMFSYNNKELIINETVPNRFSPKSPDKAHLNLHINSLELGDSAVYFCASSQGGRGGTEAFFGQGTRLTVV.

The gene calls are TRBV7-8 and TRBJ1-2; D is unclear. Germline V gene lookup returns CDR1 SGHVS and CDR2 FQNEAQ. Deletions cut 1 base from V and 8 bases from J, with 11 bases between. The CDR3 is 13 residues long. The CDR3: CASSLEPRNGYTF. CDR3 coding DNA: TGTGCCAGCAGCTTAGAGCCAAGGAACGGCTACACCTTC.

DNA of the CDR3: TGTGCCAGCACCGAAGGACTAGCGGGGGGGGGTGAGCAGTTCTTC. The encoded protein is CASTEGLAGGGEQFF. The chain is built from TRBV11-2 and TRBJ2-1, with 15 bases that match TRBD2. V lost 7 bases and J lost 9; bases outside the gene matches: 7. Germline-derived CDR1 and CDR2 are SGHAT and FQNNGV. The CDR3 runs to 15 residues.

The gene calls are TRBV19 and TRBJ2-1; D might be TRBD1 (6 bases). V lost 2 bases, J lost 2 bases, and 19 bases lay in between. Looked up from germline, CDR1 is LNHDA and CDR2 is SQIVND (reference sequence). CDR3 length equals 18 residues. The CDR3: CASSIFIRQAGTYNEQFF. CDR3 coding DNA: TGTGCCAGTAGTATATTTATCAGACAGGCTGGGACCTACAATGAGCAGTTCTTC.

The chain has TRBV18 and TRBJ1-2; 8 bases align to TRBD1. Looked up from germline, CDR1 is KGHSH and CDR2 is LQKENI. After removal of 0 bases from V and 5 bases from J, the junction contained 5 bases not matched to a gene. This CDR3 is built from 15 residues. DNA of the CDR3: TGTGCCAGCTCACCACCGCAGGGGGCCGTGTATGGCTACACCTTC. This encodes CASSPPQGAVYGYTF.

This clonotype was counted only a few times. This chain connects TRBV12-3 or TRBV12-4 to TRBJ1-4, with TRBD1 as a possible D gene (6 bases). This CDR3 is built from 16 residues. V shed 4 bases and J shed 0 bases, with 12 bases lying between them. The CDR3, as DNA: TGTGCCAGCAGTTCGGGCAGGGGAACAACTAATGAAAAACTGTTTTTT. It specifies CASSSGRGTTNEKLFF.

This clonotype occurred many times. V is TRBV11-2 and J is TRBJ1-2; 9 bases are a match to TRBD1. Germline assignment: CDR1 SGHAT and CDR2 FQNNGV. This CDR3 contains 15 residues. V shed 5 bases, J shed 3 bases, and the junction held 7 bases outside the gene matches. CDR3 amino acids: CASSLNRGQDYGYTF. In DNA, the CDR3 is TGTGCCAGCAGCCTAAACAGGGGGCAGGACTATGGCTACACCTTC.

This clonotype was picked up many times. This chain uses TRBV7-3 with TRBJ2-1; D call uncertain. The CDR3 totals 12 residues. CDR1 is SGHTA and CDR2 is FQGTGA in the germline V gene. The V end lost 11 bases, the J end lost 2 bases, and 10 bases lay between the germline ends. CDR3 nucleotides: TGTGCCCCACCGAGCCCCTACAATGAGCAGTTCTTC. Its protein product is CAPPSPYNEQFF. Filled out from reference TRBV7-3 and TRBJ2-1, the complete variable domain reads GAGVSQTPSNKVTEKGKYVELRCDPISGHTALYWYRQSLGQGPEFLIYFQGTGAADDSGLPNDRFFAVRPEGSVSTLKIQRTERGDSAVYLCAPPSPYNEQFFGPGTRLTVL.

This clonotype came up a few times. V gene TRBV7-9 combines with J gene TRBJ2-2; 8 nucleotides agree with TRBD1. There are 15 residues in the CDR3. Germline loops: CDR1 SEHNR, CDR2 FQNEAQ (reference sequence). Trimming removed 4 bases from V and 2 bases from J; junction bases left unmatched: 3. CDR3 loop: CASSSTGGNTGELFF. The CDR3 nucleotides read TGTGCCAGCAGCTCAACAGGGGGAAACACCGGGGAGCTGTTTTTT. The variable domain in full, completed from reference TRBV7-9 and TRBJ2-2, reads DTGVSQNPRHKITKRGQNVTFRCDPISEHNRLYWYRQTLGQGPEFLTYFQNEAQLEKSRLLSDRFSAERPKGSFSTLEIQRTEQGDSAMYLCASSSTGGNTGELFFGEGSRLTVL.

This clonotype was found many times. The J gene is TRBJ1-5, the V gene TRBV20-1, with no clear D. The CDR3 covers 15 residues. V was trimmed by 2 bases and J by 9 bases, leaving 20 bases between them. CDR1 and CDR2 from the germline V gene are DFQATT and SNEGSKA (reference sequence). CDR3 loop: CSARPVSDLKGPQHF. In DNA, the CDR3 is TGCAGTGCTAGACCGGTCTCGGATCTGAAGGGGCCCCAGCATTTT.

The rearrangement uses TRBV6-1 and TRBJ1-3, with D possibly being TRBD1 (5 bases). Germline V gene data show CDR1 as MNHNS and CDR2 as SASEGT. Between the trimmed V and J ends, which lost 7 bases and 4 bases, there was a span of 23 bases. The CDR3 spans 17 residues. Here the CDR3 DNA reads TGTGCCAGCACTACCCCCGCAGGGTTGGCCACCGGAAACACCATATATTTT. It specifies CASTTPAGLATGNTIYF.

This clonotype was seen at least ten times. The rearrangement links TRBV3-1 to TRBJ2-2; the D is unclear. This CDR3 is built from 14 residues. CDR1 and CDR2 (germline): LGHDT, YNNKEL (reference sequence). Trimming left V 1 base short and J 4 bases short, with 7 bases between. For the CDR3, the DNA is TGTGCCAGCAGCCAAGGAGTTTTCACCGGGGAGCTGTTTTTT. Its protein product is CASSQGVFTGELFF.

This clonotype has ten or more counts. This chain joins TRBV2 and TRBJ2-3; 11 bases are shared with TRBD2. The CDR3 extends over 16 amino acids. The trim removed 7 bases at V and 7 bases at J, leaving 13 bases unmatched. Germline values: CDR1 SNHLY, CDR2 FYNNEI. CDR3 DNA: TGTGCCAGCACCGCTACTAGCGGGGGACCGGAGAATACGCAGTATTTT. Amino acids: CASTATSGGPENTQYF. Full variable domain (remainder filled in from reference TRBV2 and TRBJ2-3): EPEVTQTPSHQVTQMGQEVILRCVPISNHLYFYWYRQILGQKVEFLVSFYNNEISEKSEIFDDQFSVERPDGSNFTLKIRSTKLEDSAMYFCASTATSGGPENTQYFGPGTRLTVL.

The rearrangement joins TRBV12-3 or TRBV12-4 to TRBJ1-1; no clear D gene. This CDR3 has 13 amino acids. Trimming removed 5 bases at V and 3 bases at J, with 10 bases between. The CDR3 protein is CASSPYQDTEAFF. The CDR3 nucleotides read TGTGCCAGCAGTCCCTATCAGGACACTGAAGCTTTCTTT.

Ten or more counts support this clonotype. DNA of the CDR3: TGTGCCAGCAGCTTAGGCGTGTCCCAATACTCCTACAATGAGCAGTTCTTC. Its protein product is CASSLGVSQYSYNEQFF. This sequence joins TRBV13 and TRBJ2-1; D gene unclear. CDR1 is PRHDT and CDR2 is FYEKMQ in the germline V gene (reference sequence). This CDR3 spans 17 amino acids. Trimming left V 0 bases short and J 0 bases short, with 12 bases between.

This clonotype was counted a few times. The chain carries TRBV11-2 and TRBJ1-4; D perhaps matches TRBD1 (5 bases). Trimming removed 4 bases at V and 7 bases at J, with 13 bases between. This CDR3 spans 14 amino acids. Germline V gene lookup returns CDR1 SGHAT and CDR2 FQNNGV. The CDR3 DNA sequence: TGTGCCAGCAGCTCGGCCGGGACGGGTGAAAAACTGTTTTTT. Translating it yields CASSSAGTGEKLFF. The full variable domain, its missing parts supplied by reference TRBV11-2 and TRBJ1-4, is EAGVAQSPRYKIIEKRQSVAFWCNPISGHATLYWYQQILGQGPKLLIQFQNNGVVDDSQLPKDRFSAERLKGVDSTLKIQPAKLEDSAVYLCASSSAGTGEKLFFGSGTQLSVL.

The V gene is TRBV20-1, the J gene TRBJ1-6; TRBD1 is a possible D gene (6 bases). Trimming removed 8 bases at V and 5 bases at J, with 16 bases between. The CDR3 length is 14 residues. Germline V gives CDR1 DFQATT, CDR2 SNEGSKA (reference sequence). The CDR3 sequence: CSTSWTENNSPLHF. CDR3 DNA sequence: TGCAGTACATCTTGGACAGAAAATAATTCACCCCTCCACTTT.

This clonotype was seen repeatedly, ten times or more. The chain couples TRBV28 to TRBJ2-5; D is ambiguous. The length of the CDR3 is 13 residues. CDR1 and CDR2 (germline): MDHEN, SYDVKM. V lost 6 bases, J lost 5 bases, and 13 bases lay in between. The CDR3 DNA reads as TGTGCCAGCAGCCCCCGGTTGGACGAGACCCAGTACTTC. Residues: CASSPRLDETQYF.

The gene calls are TRBV19 and TRBJ1-5; D may be TRBD1 (5 bases). Between the trimmed V and J ends, which lost 3 bases and 1 base, there was a span of 10 bases. The CDR3 is made up of 15 amino acids. Looked up from germline, CDR1 is LNHDA and CDR2 is SQIVND (reference sequence). The CDR3 DNA sequence: TGTGCCAGTAGTATGGCAGGGCTGAGCAATCAGCCCCAGCATTTT. Translating it yields CASSMAGLSNQPQHF.

Many counts were recorded for this clonotype. V gene TRBV28 combines with J gene TRBJ1-5; D is perhaps TRBD1 (6 bases). This CDR3 has 16 residues. The V end lost 4 bases, the J end lost 6 bases, and 19 bases lay between the germline ends. Per the germline V gene, CDR1 is MDHEN and CDR2 is SYDVKM. The CDR3 here is CASSSSSGVWGQPQHF. Written as DNA, the CDR3 is TGTGCCAGCAGTTCCTCCTCAGGGGTGTGGGGTCAGCCCCAGCATTTT.

J is TRBJ2-3 and V is TRBV7-7, with D uncertain. In germline, CDR1 is SSHAT, CDR2 FNYEAQ (reference sequence). V was clipped by 2 bases and J by 2 bases, with 11 bases between them. The CDR3 contains 15 residues. CDR3 bases: TGTGCCAGCAGCTTACAGAATAACCCCACAGATACGCAGTATTTT. The encoded protein is CASSLQNNPTDTQYF.